The present T cell receptor (beta chain) was sequenced within a study of T cells in Graves' hyperthyroidism and ophthalmopathy (dated 2019 in TCRdb). Turning to the overall study: Peripheral blood samples were taken at the time of initial diagnosis, prior to any treatment. To identify distinguishing TCR V-J signatures, a discovery cohort of about 100 patients was used, comprising 43 with Graves' ophthalmopathy and some 60 with stable Graves' hyperthyroidism. Prospective prediction of ophthalmopathy was tested in an independent validation cohort of 18 hyperthyroidism patients and approximately 17 patients who later progressed to ophthalmopathy. For training and testing, the 110 or so patients in the discovery cohort were randomly divided in a 7:3 ratio. Thyroid tissue and blood T-cell repertoires from six Graves' hyperthyroidism patients were also compared in the study. Once sampling was done, hyperthyroidism patients were given methimazole at a starting dose of 30 mg daily, whereas ophthalmopathy patients were given high-dose intravenous methylprednisolone. The paper reports TCR Vbeta CDR3 sequencing of some 140 peripheral blood samples: some 41 ophthalmopathy, about 75 hyperthyroidism and approximately 17 progressor patients. Broad study findings and their caveats: In validation, the model predicted progression to ophthalmopathy a median of approximately 6.6 months before onset, with roughly 71% sensitivity and about 75% specificity. In cross-validation, a model built on a 13 V-J signature told ophthalmopathy apart from stable hyperthyroidism with just under 90% sensitivity and roughly 81% specificity, and in testing the same model reached 80%/75%. Most expanded thyroid clonotypes (frequency above 0.001) were also detected in blood, a finding suggesting that blood repertoires may reflect thyroid immune responses. No statistical method was used to set the sample size in advance, and investigators knew the group allocation.

Via the germline V gene (reference sequence), CDR1 is DFQATT and CDR2 SNEGSKA. Taken from cysteine to phenylalanine, the CDR3 has 14 residues. Only the CDR3 DNA is retained, 42 bases long and in frame from the first base. A distance of 15 bases separates the germline ends of V and J, which lose 5 bases and 4 bases respectively. The TCR beta CDR3 regions were amplified from RNA transcripts. A first-round RT-PCR of the TCR CDR3 used the HTBI primer set with the Qiagen OneStep RT-PCR kit. Libraries were constructed in a second round of multiplex PCR, after which size selection and purification were carried out. Paired-end sequencing of the libraries was performed with 100 bp reads on an Illumina HiSeq2000. The published analysis was carried out like this. SOAPnuke was used to process the raw data, with reads discarded if the reads contained adapters or uncalled bases, had a mean Phred below 15, or lacked an exact constant-primer or identifier match. COPE v1.2.5 was used to merge high-quality paired reads, and clonotypes were defined as unique nucleotide sequences. Clonotypes were aligned to IMGT TRBV, TRBD and TRBJ reference segments using MiTCR v1.1. Only V-J combinations with frequency above 0.0001, covering 99% to 99.2% of repertoires, were analysed. A TCS score was defined as the ratio between F50 (clonal expansion) and ExV (chaos), using BLOSUM62-based TCRdist between CDR3 peptides within each V-J. Welch's t-statistics and random forest reduced around 520 V-J features to around 14, which were used in a naive Bayes classifier (R e1071). The public reads were quality trimmed at Q25 with fastp and then assembled into clones with MiXCR by TCRdb, keeping productive beta chains. Entries are consolidated by CDR3 protein sequence, retaining the most common genes and DNA. TCRdb's processing, not the authors' own work, is the source of the V and J calls. Present in this sample are some 420,000 distinct CDR3 sequences, roughly an eighth of which were seen just once. The top ten constitute 5% to 6% of the sample.

Stable Graves' hyperthyroidism was defined as no progression to ophthalmopathy during 18 months of follow-up. Hyperthyroidism patients were newly diagnosed, had a disease duration of under 2 months, and were aged 18 to 65 years. The study excluded patients with uncontrolled infections, other autoimmune diseases, pregnancy or lactation. Diagnoses were based on clinical symptoms, serum thyroxine and TRAb, thyroid ultrasound and orbital computed tomography. PBMCs were isolated from about 9 ml of fresh peripheral blood by Ficoll-Paque density gradient centrifugation. Trizol reagent was used to extract total RNA, and RNA quality was then checked on an Agilent 2100 Bioanalyzer. This clonotype was observed a handful of times. Its antigen remains unidentified. Base qualities are not at hand, and no much larger clone is one base apart.

Here the chain combines TRBV20-1 and TRBJ1-5; perhaps TRBD1 is the D gene, with 5 bases matching. The sequenced sample consisted of blood. The source of this sequence is a woman aged 18-30 years with Graves' hyperthyroidism. The CDR3 reads CSAPGGAANQPQHF. The bases are TGCAGTGCTCCGGGCGGGGCAGCAAATCAGCCCCAGCATTTT.